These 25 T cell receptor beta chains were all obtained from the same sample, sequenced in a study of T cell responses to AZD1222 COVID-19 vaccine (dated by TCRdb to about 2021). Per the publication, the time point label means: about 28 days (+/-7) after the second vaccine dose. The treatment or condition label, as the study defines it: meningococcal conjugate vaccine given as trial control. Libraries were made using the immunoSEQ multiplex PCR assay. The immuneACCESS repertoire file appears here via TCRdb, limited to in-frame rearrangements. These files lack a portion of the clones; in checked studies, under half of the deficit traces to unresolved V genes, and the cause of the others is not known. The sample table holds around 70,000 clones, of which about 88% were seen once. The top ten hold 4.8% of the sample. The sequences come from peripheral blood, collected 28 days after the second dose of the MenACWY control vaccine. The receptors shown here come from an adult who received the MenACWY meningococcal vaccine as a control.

CDR3 residues: CASSQDWSGQSPLHF. CDR3 coding DNA: TGTGCCAGCAGCCAAGATTGGTCAGGGCAATCACCCCTCCACTTT. The chain has TRBV3-1 (or the pseudogene TRBV3-2) and TRBJ1-6; D possibly corresponds to TRBD1 (5 bases). Germline lookup yields CDR1 LGHDT and CDR2 YNNKEL (reference sequence). V was shortened by 0 bases and J by 10 bases, with 13 bases between the two germline ends. The CDR3 is made up of 15 amino acids.

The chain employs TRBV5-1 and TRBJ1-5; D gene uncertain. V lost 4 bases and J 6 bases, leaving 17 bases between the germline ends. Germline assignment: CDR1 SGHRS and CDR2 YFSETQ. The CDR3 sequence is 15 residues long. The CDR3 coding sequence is TGCGCCAGCAGCCCTACCGACGGTTCGGGTCAGCCCCAGCATTTT. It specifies CASSPTDGSGQPQHF.

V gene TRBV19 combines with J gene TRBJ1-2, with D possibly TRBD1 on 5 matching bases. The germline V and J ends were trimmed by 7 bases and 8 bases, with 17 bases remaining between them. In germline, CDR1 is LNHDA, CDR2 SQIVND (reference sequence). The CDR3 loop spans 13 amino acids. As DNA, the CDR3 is TGTGCCAGTACTTTCTGGAAGGGGAGAGGCTACACCTTC. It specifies CASTFWKGRGYTF.

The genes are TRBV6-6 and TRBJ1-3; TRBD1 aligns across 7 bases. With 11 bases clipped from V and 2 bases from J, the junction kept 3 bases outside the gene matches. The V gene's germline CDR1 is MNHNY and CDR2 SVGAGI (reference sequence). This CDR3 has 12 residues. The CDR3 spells CAVQGTGNTIYF. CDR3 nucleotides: TGTGCCGTACAGGGGACTGGAAACACCATATATTTT.

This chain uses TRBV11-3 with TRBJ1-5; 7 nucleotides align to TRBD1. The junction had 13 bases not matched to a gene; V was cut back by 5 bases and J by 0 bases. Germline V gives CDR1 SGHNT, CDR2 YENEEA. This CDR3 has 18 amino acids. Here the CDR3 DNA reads TGTGCCAGCAGCCGACAGGGTGTGGGGCATTATAGCAATCAGCCCCAGCATTTT. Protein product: CASSRQGVGHYSNQPQHF.

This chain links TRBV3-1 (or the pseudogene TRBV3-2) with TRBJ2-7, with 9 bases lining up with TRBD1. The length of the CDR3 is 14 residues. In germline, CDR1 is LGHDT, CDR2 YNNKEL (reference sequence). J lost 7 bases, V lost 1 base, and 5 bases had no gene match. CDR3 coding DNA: TGTGCCAGCAGCCAAGGGACAGGGGAGGGAGAGCAGTACTTC. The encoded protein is CASSQGTGEGEQYF.

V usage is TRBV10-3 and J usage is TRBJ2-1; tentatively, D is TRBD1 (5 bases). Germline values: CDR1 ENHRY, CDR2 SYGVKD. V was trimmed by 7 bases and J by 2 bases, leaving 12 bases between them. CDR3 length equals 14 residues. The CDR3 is CAIKGQGPYNEQFF. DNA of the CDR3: TGTGCCATCAAAGGGCAGGGTCCCTACAATGAGCAGTTCTTC.

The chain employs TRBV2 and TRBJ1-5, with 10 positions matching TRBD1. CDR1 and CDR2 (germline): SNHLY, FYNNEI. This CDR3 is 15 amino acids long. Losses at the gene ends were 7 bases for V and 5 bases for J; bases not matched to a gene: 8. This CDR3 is CASNTGTGVHQPQHF. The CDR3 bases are TGTGCCAGCAATACCGGGACAGGGGTGCATCAGCCCCAGCATTTT.

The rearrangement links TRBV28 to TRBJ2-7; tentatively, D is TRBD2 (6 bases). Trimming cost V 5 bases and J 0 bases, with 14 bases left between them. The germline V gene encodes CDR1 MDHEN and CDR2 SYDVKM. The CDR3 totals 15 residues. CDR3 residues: CASSPTGLSSYEQYF. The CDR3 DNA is TGTGCCAGCAGTCCAACGGGACTCAGCTCCTACGAGCAGTACTTC.

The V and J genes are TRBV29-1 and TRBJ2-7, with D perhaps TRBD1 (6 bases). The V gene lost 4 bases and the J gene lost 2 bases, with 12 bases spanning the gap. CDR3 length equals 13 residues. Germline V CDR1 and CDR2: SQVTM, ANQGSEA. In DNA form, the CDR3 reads TGCAGCGTTGGGCAGGGGCGCCCCTACGAGCAGTACTTC. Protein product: CSVGQGRPYEQYF.

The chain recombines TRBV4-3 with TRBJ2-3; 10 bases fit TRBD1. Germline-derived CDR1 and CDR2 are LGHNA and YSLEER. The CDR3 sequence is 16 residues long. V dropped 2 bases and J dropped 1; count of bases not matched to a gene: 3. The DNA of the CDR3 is TGCGCCAGCAGCCAATTCGGACAGGGGGGCACAGATACGCAGTATTTT. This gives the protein CASSQFGQGGTDTQYF.

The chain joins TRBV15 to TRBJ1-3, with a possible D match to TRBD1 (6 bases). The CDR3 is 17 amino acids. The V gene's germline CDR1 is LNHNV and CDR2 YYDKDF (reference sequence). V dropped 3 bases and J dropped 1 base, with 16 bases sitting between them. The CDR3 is CATSRAWGGSSGNTIYF. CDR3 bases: TGTGCCACCAGCAGGGCCTGGGGGGGCAGTTCTGGAAACACCATATATTTT.

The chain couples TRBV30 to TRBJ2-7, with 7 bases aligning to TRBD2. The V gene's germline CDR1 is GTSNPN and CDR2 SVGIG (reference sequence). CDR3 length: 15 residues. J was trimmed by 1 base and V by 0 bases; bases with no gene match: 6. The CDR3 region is CAWSVGTSVSYEQYF. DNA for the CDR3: TGTGCCTGGAGTGTAGGCACTAGCGTATCCTACGAGCAGTACTTC.

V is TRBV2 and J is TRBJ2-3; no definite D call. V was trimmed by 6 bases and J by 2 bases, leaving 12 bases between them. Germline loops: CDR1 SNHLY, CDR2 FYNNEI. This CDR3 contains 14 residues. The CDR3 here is CASRAGVPTDTQYF. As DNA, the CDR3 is TGTGCCAGCAGGGCCGGCGTCCCCACAGATACGCAGTATTTT.

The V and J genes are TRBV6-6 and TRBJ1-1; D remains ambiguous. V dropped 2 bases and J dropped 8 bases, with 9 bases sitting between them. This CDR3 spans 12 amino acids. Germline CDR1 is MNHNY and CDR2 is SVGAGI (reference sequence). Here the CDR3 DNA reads TGTGCCAGCAGTTACGTGGGTCCAGAAGCTTTCTTT. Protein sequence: CASSYVGPEAFF.

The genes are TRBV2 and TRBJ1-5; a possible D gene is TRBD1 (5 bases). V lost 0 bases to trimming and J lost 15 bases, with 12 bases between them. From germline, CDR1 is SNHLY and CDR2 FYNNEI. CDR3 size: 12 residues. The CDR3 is CASSEALRGGHF. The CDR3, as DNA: TGTGCCAGCAGTGAAGCGCTAAGGGGAGGGCATTTT.

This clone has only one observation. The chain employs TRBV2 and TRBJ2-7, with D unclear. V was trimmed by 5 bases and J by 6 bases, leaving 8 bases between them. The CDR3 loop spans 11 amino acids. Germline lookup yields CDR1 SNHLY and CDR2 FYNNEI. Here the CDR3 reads CASSPGREQYF. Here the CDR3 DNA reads TGTGCCAGCAGTCCAGGTCGCGAGCAGTACTTC.

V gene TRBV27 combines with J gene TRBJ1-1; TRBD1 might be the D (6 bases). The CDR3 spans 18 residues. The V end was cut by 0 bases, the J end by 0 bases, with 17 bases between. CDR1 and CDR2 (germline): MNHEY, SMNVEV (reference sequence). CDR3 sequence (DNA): TGTGCCAGCAGTTTATCCTGGGGGCTTTACCAAATGAACACTGAAGCTTTCTTT. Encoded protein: CASSLSWGLYQMNTEAFF.

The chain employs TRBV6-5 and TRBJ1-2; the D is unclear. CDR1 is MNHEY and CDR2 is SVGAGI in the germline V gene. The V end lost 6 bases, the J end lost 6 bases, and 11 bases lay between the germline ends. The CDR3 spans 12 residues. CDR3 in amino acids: CASSRGWDGYTF. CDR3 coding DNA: TGTGCCAGCAGCCGAGGGTGGGATGGCTACACCTTC.

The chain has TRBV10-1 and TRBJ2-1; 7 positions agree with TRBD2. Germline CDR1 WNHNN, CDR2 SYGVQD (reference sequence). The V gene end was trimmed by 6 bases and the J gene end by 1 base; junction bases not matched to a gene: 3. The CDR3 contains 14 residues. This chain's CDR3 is CASSSGGSYNEQFF. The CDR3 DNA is TGCGCCAGCAGCTCGGGGGGTTCCTACAATGAGCAGTTCTTC.

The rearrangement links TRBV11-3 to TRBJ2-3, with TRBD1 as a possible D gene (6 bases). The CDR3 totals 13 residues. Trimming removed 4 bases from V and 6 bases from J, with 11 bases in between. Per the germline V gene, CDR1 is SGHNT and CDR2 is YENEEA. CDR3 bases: TGTGCCAGCAGCTCCGGACAGCTCGATACGCAGTATTTT. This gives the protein CASSSGQLDTQYF.

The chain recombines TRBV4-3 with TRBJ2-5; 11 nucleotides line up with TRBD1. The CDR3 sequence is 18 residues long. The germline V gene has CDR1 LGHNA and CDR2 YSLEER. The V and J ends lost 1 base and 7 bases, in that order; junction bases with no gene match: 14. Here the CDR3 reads CASSQARGQGGLGGTQYF. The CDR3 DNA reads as TGCGCCAGCAGCCAAGCCAGGGGACAGGGGGGTTTGGGAGGGACCCAGTACTTC.

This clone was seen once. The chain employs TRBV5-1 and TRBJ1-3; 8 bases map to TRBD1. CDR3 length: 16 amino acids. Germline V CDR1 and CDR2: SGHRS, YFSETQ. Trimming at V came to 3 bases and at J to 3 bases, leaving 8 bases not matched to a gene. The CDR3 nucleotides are TGCGCCAGCAGCTCCGTAGCAGGGGGCGGTGGAAACACCATATATTTT. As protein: CASSSVAGGGGNTIYF.

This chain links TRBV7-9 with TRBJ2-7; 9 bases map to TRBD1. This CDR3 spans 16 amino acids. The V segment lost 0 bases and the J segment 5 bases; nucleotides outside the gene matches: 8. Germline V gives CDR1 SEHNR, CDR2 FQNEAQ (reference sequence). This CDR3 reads CASSLAPGQGNDEQYF. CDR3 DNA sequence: TGTGCCAGCAGCTTAGCCCCGGGACAGGGTAACGACGAGCAGTACTTC.

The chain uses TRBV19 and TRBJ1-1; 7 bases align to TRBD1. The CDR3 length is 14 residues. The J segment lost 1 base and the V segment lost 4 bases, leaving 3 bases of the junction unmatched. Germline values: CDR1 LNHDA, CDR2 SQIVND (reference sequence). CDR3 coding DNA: TGTGCCAGTAGTACCGGGACAGAGAACACTGAAGCTTTCTTT. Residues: CASSTGTENTEAFF.